These T cell receptor beta chains were read from a single sample in a study of T cell changes during pregnancy in multiple sclerosis. Assay: immunoSEQ multiplex PCR; the TCRdb copy retains only in-frame clones and omits some. Here the sample spans more than 10,000 clones, 85% to 90% being singletons. The specimen comprised CD8+ T cells from peripheral blood mononuclear cells, sampled after pregnancy. The receptor set was obtained from a female donor in good health, enrolled as a control in a pregnancy study. The CDR3 runs from the conserved cysteine through the conserved F or W. Fields, in order: V gene, D gene, J gene, clone size, CDR3 DNA, CDR3 protein. The D gene is left open where the match is weak. Size tells how often a clone was seen (once, few, many) or the class of an expanded clone, and some rows leave it out.

>TRBV4-1|TRBD1|TRBJ1-1|few
TGCGCCAGCAGCCAACCGACAGGGTACACTGAAGCTTTCTTT
CASSQPTGYTEAFF
>TRBV7-8|TRBD2|TRBJ2-1|once
TGTGCCAGCAGCCTCAGCGGGGGGGCCTCCAATGAGCAGTTCTTC
CASSLSGGASNEQFF
>TRBV4-1|TRBD2|TRBJ2-2|.
TGCGCCAGCAGCCAAGTAGAACTAGCGGTCGGGGAGCTGTTTTTT
CASSQVELAVGELFF
>TRBV21-1|.|TRBJ2-1|.
TGTGCCAGCAGCAAAGGCCCGGGGGGGGGTTACAATGAGCAGTTCTTC
CASSKGPGGGYNEQFF
>TRBV6-6|.|TRBJ2-3|once
TGTGCCAGCACCTTACACCCCAGCACAGATACGCAGTATTTT
CASTLHPSTDTQYF
>TRBV27|.|TRBJ1-5|.
TGTGCCAGCAGAACTAACCCCCTACCCAATCAGCCCCAGCATTTT
CASRTNPLPNQPQHF
>TRBV2|TRBD1|TRBJ1-6|.
TGTGCCAGCAGTGGGGACAGGGAGCTCTCCTATAATTCACCCCTCCACTTT
CASSGDRELSYNSPLHF
>TRBV30|TRBD2|TRBJ2-7|.
TGTGCCTGGAAATCTAGCGGGAGTAACGTGCAGTACTTC
CAWKSSGSNVQYF
>TRBV19|.|TRBJ1-1|.
TGTGCCAGTAGCCCCCGGGGAGAAGCTTTCTTT
CASSPRGEAFF
>TRBV7-8|.|TRBJ1-2|.
TGTGCCAGCAGCCAGGCCGGGCGGGACTCAGGCTATGGCTACACCTTC
CASSQAGRDSGYGYTF
>TRBV12-5|.|TRBJ1-3|.
TGTGCTAGTGGTTTGGGCGGGCCTGGAAACACCATATATTTT
CASGLGGPGNTIYF
>TRBV28|.|TRBJ1-1|.
TGTGCCAGCAGCCCAGGGGTCGGGGTTGGCACTGAAGCTTTCTTT
CASSPGVGVGTEAFF
>TRBV13|TRBD2|TRBJ2-7|.
TGTGCCAGCAGCTCCGCGGGGGCCTACGAGCAGTACTTC
CASSSAGAYEQYF
>TRBV18|TRBD1|TRBJ2-3|.
TGTGCCAGCTACACGTCCGGGACAGGGGGCTTAGATACGCAGTATTTT
CASYTSGTGGLDTQYF
>TRBV19|.|TRBJ2-7|.
TGTGCCAGTAGTATGGAAACAGGGATTTCTCGGGAGCAGTACTTC
CASSMETGISREQYF
>TRBV10-2|.|TRBJ2-2|.
TGCGCCAGCAGCAGGGGATGGGACACCGGGGAGCTGTTTTTT
CASSRGWDTGELFF
>TRBV7-9|.|TRBJ1-1|.
TGTGCCAGCAGCTTAGCGGACGGGGTAACTGAAGCTTTCTTT
CASSLADGVTEAFF
>TRBV9|TRBD2|TRBJ2-3|.
TGTGCCACCTCTAGCGGAGTAGACACAGATACGCAGTATTTT
CATSSGVDTDTQYF
>TRBV4-2|.|TRBJ2-1|.
TGTGCCAGCAGCCAAGATTTAGAGCAGTTCTTC
CASSQDLEQFF
>TRBV28|TRBD1|TRBJ2-5|.
TGTGCCAGCAGTTTGGACAGGGGGTACCAAGAGACCCAGTACTTC
CASSLDRGYQETQYF
>TRBV5-5|TRBD1|TRBJ2-7|.
TGTGCCAGCAGCTTGTTGACAGGGGGCTTGGTATACGAGCAGTACTTC
CASSLLTGGLVYEQYF
>TRBV29-1|.|TRBJ2-7|once
TGCAGCGTTGAACTTGCGGGGATCTCCTACGAGCAGTACTTC
CSVELAGISYEQYF
>TRBV11-2|TRBD1|TRBJ1-2|.
TGTGCCAGCAGCTTTACCTCCCAGGGGGCAGATGGCTACACCTTC
CASSFTSQGADGYTF
>TRBV5-4|TRBD2|TRBJ2-7|.
TGTGCCAGCAGCTTGGCCCTAGCGGCCTCCTACGAGCAGTACTTC
CASSLALAASYEQYF
>TRBV4-2|TRBD1|TRBJ2-5|.
TGTGCCAGCAGCCAAGATGTGGAGACAGGGAAAGAGACCCAGTACTTC
CASSQDVETGKETQYF
>TRBV27|.|TRBJ2-1|.
TGTGCCAGCAGTTTTACAGGGCCGGGTGCGCAGTTCTTC
CASSFTGPGAQFF
>TRBV5-6|.|TRBJ1-5|.
TGTGCCAGCAGCTTGGGAGGGTACCAGCCCCAGCATTTT
CASSLGGYQPQHF
>TRBV28|.|TRBJ2-1|few
TGTGCCAGCAGTATCAGGGCCGAGTACAATGAGCAGTTCTTC
CASSIRAEYNEQFF
>TRBV28|TRBD2|TRBJ2-7|.
TGTGCCAGCAGTTTTACAGCGACGGGGGGTTACGAGCAGTACTTC
CASSFTATGGYEQYF
>TRBV27|TRBD1|TRBJ2-1|.
TGTGCCGCCAGCAGGCAGGGGGCTTACAATGAGCAGTTCTTC
CAASRQGAYNEQFF
>TRBV29-1|TRBD2|TRBJ2-5|.
TGCAGCGTTGCTCTAGCGGGAGGGCCGAGGGAAGAGACCCAGTACTTC
CSVALAGGPREETQYF
>TRBV4-1|.|TRBJ1-1|.
TGCGCCAGCAGCCATGGACTCGACACTGAAGCTTTCTTT
CASSHGLDTEAFF
>TRBV7-2|.|TRBJ2-2|.
TGTGCCAGCAGCTTGGAGGCCGGCACCGGGGAGCTGTTTTTT
CASSLEAGTGELFF
>TRBV5-1|TRBD1|TRBJ1-4|.
TGCGCCAGCAGCTGGGGTAGACAGGGGGCTCTTGAAAAACTGTTTTTT
CASSWGRQGALEKLFF
>TRBV5-1|.|TRBJ1-5|.
TGCGCCAGCAGCTTGGAAGGAGGCAATCAGCCCCAGCATTTT
CASSLEGGNQPQHF
>TRBV27|TRBD1|TRBJ2-7|.
TGTGCCAGCAGTGGAGGCGTTGGACAGGGTGAAAGCGAGCAGTACTTC
CASSGGVGQGESEQYF
>TRBV7-9|.|TRBJ1-5|few
TGTGCCAGCAGTGGAGGGTGGGAAAATCAGCCCCAGCATTTT
CASSGGWENQPQHF
>TRBV4-3|.|TRBJ2-2|.
TGCGCCAGCAGCCAAGAACGGCAGGGCTACACCGGGGAGCTGTTTTTT
CASSQERQGYTGELFF
>TRBV30|.|TRBJ2-7|.
TGTGCCTGGAGTGTAGAAGGCGGTACTCCCTCCTACGAGCAGTACTTC
CAWSVEGGTPSYEQYF
>TRBV7-9|TRBD2|TRBJ2-7|few
TGTGCCAGCAGCTTAGGGCTAGCGGGAGAAAGAAACGAGCAGTACTTC
CASSLGLAGERNEQYF
>TRBV9|TRBD1|TRBJ2-3|.
TGTGCCAGCAGCCGCGGGACAGGGGGCCGTGGGGATACGCAGTATTTT
CASSRGTGGRGDTQYF
>TRBV2|.|TRBJ2-5|.
TGTGCCAGCAGGGACAGAGAAGAGACCCAGTACTTC
CASRDREETQYF
>TRBV28|.|TRBJ1-4|once
TGTGCCAGCAGACGGGAGAGAGGAGAAAAACTGTTTTTT
CASRRERGEKLFF
>TRBV4-2|.|TRBJ2-7|.
TGTGCCAGCAGCTTGGAGGGGGGGGCCGGAGACGAGCAGTACTTC
CASSLEGGAGDEQYF
>TRBV9|TRBD2|TRBJ2-3|.
TGTGCCAGCAGCCCAAGTCTAGCGGGGGGGCAGTATTTT
CASSPSLAGGQYF
>TRBV28|TRBD1|TRBJ2-3|.
TGTGCCAGCAGGGTTGTCGGACAGGGCTCTAGCACAGATACGCAGTATTTT
CASRVVGQGSSTDTQYF
>TRBV19|.|TRBJ1-2|.
TGTGCCAGTAGGAACAGGGAAGCGGCAGGAGGCTACACCTTC
CASRNREAAGGYTF
>TRBV7-3|.|TRBJ2-3|.
TGTGCCAGCAGCTTAACGGGCCAGGGGACAGATACGCAGTATTTT
CASSLTGQGTDTQYF
>TRBV29-1|TRBD1|TRBJ2-1|.
TGCAGCGTTACGGACAGGGGTGCGAATGAGCAGTTCTTC
CSVTDRGANEQFF
>TRBV5-1|.|TRBJ2-3|.
TGCGCCAGCAGCTTGCGGCCGGGGTCGGGAGATACGCAGTATTTT
CASSLRPGSGDTQYF
>TRBV14|TRBD2|TRBJ2-1|.
TGTGCCAGCAGCCATCTAGCGGGAAACTACAATGAGCAGTTCTTC
CASSHLAGNYNEQFF
>TRBV6-4|.|TRBJ2-3|.
TGTGCCAGCAGTGACGGTCCCCAGGGCGCAGATACGCAGTATTTT
CASSDGPQGADTQYF
>TRBV28|.|TRBJ2-7|.
TGTGCCAGCAGCCTCCTTTACAACTACGAGCAGTACTTC
CASSLLYNYEQYF
>TRBV28|TRBD2|TRBJ2-7|.
TGTGCCAGCAGTCCAGGTGTAAGTCGAGCGGGGTGGAACGAGCAGTACTTC
CASSPGVSRAGWNEQYF
>TRBV19|TRBD1|TRBJ1-5|.
TGTGCCAGTAGTGGGACAGTTAGCAATCAGCCCCAGCATTTT
CASSGTVSNQPQHF
>TRBV19|.|TRBJ1-5|medium-sized
TGTGCCAGTAGTATAATCAGGGAAGTACAGCCCCAGCATTTT
CASSIIREVQPQHF
>TRBV6-5|TRBD1|TRBJ2-7|.
TGTGCCAGCAGTTACGGCCAGGGGGCCTACGAGCAGTACTTC
CASSYGQGAYEQYF